This is a list of T cell receptor beta chains from one sample in a study of cytomegalovirus exposure and HLA in healthy donors. Generated by immunoSEQ multiplex PCR, the TCRdb table keeps only in-frame clones and is missing some. The sample has 150,000 to 200,000 clones; 75% are singletons. Sequencing was performed on PBMCs. These receptors all stem from a young man in good health and CMV-seropositive. Each CDR3 is given without its conserved first and last residue.

TRBV7-9	ASRPTSGSSYEQF
TRBV20-1	SAKTGYEQY
TRBV5-4	ASSRGNEQF
TRBV5-1	ASSSQRYEQY
TRBV29-1	SAGPDSYYEQY
TRBV7-9	SSSFSAWSEQY
TRBV28	ASRRDRVANEQY
TRBV5-1	ASSLIRGNTEAF
TRBV15	ATSRESGQGKLF
TRBV7-9	ASSLGGIGIPYSNQPQH
TRBV27	ASSSLGTDTQY
TRBV28	ASSPSGRAAQETQY
TRBV7-9	ASSLLRTGGQREKLF
TRBV12-5	ASGLGYHREGEKLF
TRBV20-1	SADRGEKLF
TRBV6-5	ASSYASGRAYEQY
TRBV23-1	ASLDAF
TRBV11-2	ASSLDRNEQF
TRBV5-1	ASSPQGLAHNEQF
TRBV4-1	ASSQEARITDTQY
TRBV5-1	ASSTGQGFYEQY
TRBV27	ASSFGRATEAF
TRBV7-8	ASSRGLAGDNEQF